Sequencing of this T cell receptor beta chain was carried out in a study of cytomegalovirus exposure and HLA in healthy donors (dated by TCRdb to 2016 to 2017). With regard to the full study: An earlier analysis of more than 550 of the donors reported about 260 Gb of sequence data and approximately 120 million unique TCR beta sequences obtained from around 170 million T cells. Around 300 gigabases of sequencing data and 80 million or so unique TCR sequences were included in an early release covering under 650 HLA-typed donors. The genetic ancestry cluster associated with self-reported Caucasian donors included approximately 85% of the 398 genotyped donors. The study aimed to test whether signatures of past pathogen exposure could be identified by cataloging public T cell receptors. Using immunosequencing, the study profiled T cell repertoires from 666 subjects and related those repertoires to cytomegalovirus serostatus. In addition to the first cohort of 666 subjects, a separate validation cohort of 120 different subjects was used. The study combined high-throughput TCR immunosequencing, statistical association of individual TCRs with disease status, and machine learning to predict cytomegalovirus infection status. In a later analysis, previously published TCR beta repertoires from several hundred donors were re-analyzed and high-resolution HLA genotyping was added so that TCR occurrence patterns could be studied. The later analysis used no new phenotypic data to find candidate immune exposures, relying instead on TCR beta sequences and their occurrence across donors. To decide whether each TCR beta V gene segment behaved as functional or pseudogenic, an earlier analysis of some 580 of the donors relied on high-throughput TCR beta sequencing. Donor age, sex, ethnicity and CMV serostatus were compiled alongside the repertoire data. A later genetic analysis took genome-wide SNP genotypes for about three fifths of the 666 donors and used that subset as a discovery cohort. All discovery cohort repertoires had been generated using a single sequencing platform. HLA typing included class I and class II loci at four-digit resolution. The number of donors typed differed by locus, with roughly 620-640 for A, B, C, DRB1 and DQB1, roughly 520 for DQA1, 606 for DPA1, and 450 to 480 for DPB1. Roughly five DR-DQ haplotypes were handled as single units for association and clustering, since linkage in the cohort was strong. Among about 410 genotyped donors of the cohort, an average of approximately 200,000 unique TCR beta nucleotide sequences was sequenced per donor, of which about 18% were non-productive.

Library prep was done by the immunoSEQ multiplex PCR assay. For the multiplex PCR, a mixture combining 60 forward primers for TCR Vbeta segments and 13 reverse primers for TCR Jbeta segments was used. A multiplex PCR assay on genomic DNA amplified the CDR3 region of rearranged TCR beta genes. Amplified TCR beta libraries were sequenced as 87-base-pair reads on the Illumina HiSeq System. The study's own analysis went as follows. A later analysis tallied approximately 87 million unique TCR beta chains across the 640 or so repertoires, and some 12 million of those chains were shared by two or more donors. Raw reads were error-corrected and collapsed into unique sequences with a nearest-neighbor algorithm that merged closely related sequences to remove PCR and sequencing errors. V, D and J gene segments were assigned by aligning CDR3 sequences to IMGT reference sequences. For a sequence to be retained, a match of at least six nucleotides was required to both a V gene segment and a J gene segment. Rearrangements were classified as productive when the CDR3 lacked stop codons and remained in frame with V and J, and all other rearrangements were classified as non-productive. Following IMGT convention, CDR3 was defined as the stretch from the second conserved V-encoded cysteine to the conserved J-encoded phenylalanine. The earlier analysis of about 590 of the donors excluded sequences that lacked an unambiguous match to a single V gene segment. An earlier analysis of over 450 of the donors classified V segments as functional when productive rearrangements were above 56.7% and as segregating when the standard deviation between donors was above 5%. A statistical classification framework was developed to diagnose cytomegalovirus status using the catalog of TCR beta chain sequences. A later analysis assigned V and J genes by comparing TCR nucleotide sequences with IMGT/GENE-DB human TR gene sequences. The TCRdist pipeline was used in a later analysis to assign CDR3 sequences and most-parsimonious VDJ recombination scenarios. A later analysis defined each TCR beta chain by its CDR3 amino acid sequence plus V-gene family, and excluded reads lacking a unique V-gene family. To address suspected cross-contamination and a sequencing artifact, a later analysis removed roughly 640 highly shared, low-generation-probability nucleotide sequences. In a later analysis, a clonal expansion index for each public chain was calculated from normalized within-repertoire ranks of inferred template counts. A later analysis computed generation probabilities with a VDJ recombination model fitted to out-of-frame rearrangements, and checked the results against IGoR. Hypergeometric tests were used in a later analysis to score TCR-TCR, TCR-HLA and TCR-CMV co-occurrence, with a repertoire-size bias correction applied to the TCR pairs. A later analysis estimated false discovery rates by permuting HLA or CMV assignments 20 times. A later analysis grouped co-occurring TCRs with DBSCAN, adding TCRdist sequence similarity when clustering within HLA-allele-positive subsets. For co-occurrence clustering, repertoires with fewer than 30,000 or more than 120,000 public chains were excluded, along with four or five repertoires with anomalous nucleotide sharing. In its TCRdb copy, this immuneACCESS table keeps in-frame sequences only and misses some clones. Where compared with another copy, unresolved V genes explain less than half of these, and the others have no known cause. The V and J calls and clone size are taken from that table; D and trimming were inferred from the DNA. This sample comprises about 91,000 clones, 69% of them detected only once. The ten most abundant clones make up 1.2% of the sample.

This clone was recorded a few times. Its cognate antigen has yet to be identified. Nothing much larger sits one base from this clone, and base qualities are not available. Study-wide findings and limitations: In a later analysis, HLA-associated TCR beta chains were found to be more clonally expanded and to have lower generation probabilities than equally common non-associated chains. A cluster of highly shared sequence variants was judged likely to be a technical artifact of the sequencing pipeline. It was suggested by the authors that the approach could potentially be generalized to other disease states and immunological phenotypes. Most CMV-associated TCR beta chains appeared to be HLA-restricted in a later analysis, and the HLA associations seemed to be driven largely by CMV exposure. Because HLA typing was missing for some donors at each locus, association tests included only the typed subset. In vitro tests confirmed that a few of the cytomegalovirus-associated TCR beta chains recognize cytomegalovirus antigens. Strong co-occurrence of HLA alleles, especially DR and DQ, made assigning TCR associations to individual alleles difficult. Only TCR beta chains were sequenced in this cohort, and the absence of alpha or paired-chain data limited detectable features. At a false discovery rate of 0.05, a later analysis linked 15,000 to 20,000 TCR beta sequences to specific HLA alleles. In a later genetic analysis, fewer N-insertions in productive TCRs were reported among donors in an Asian-associated ancestry cluster than the roughly 640-donor mean. An association between a missense DCLRE1C variant and V-gene and J-gene trimming of TCR beta chains was found in a later genetic analysis and replicated in an independent cohort. For the cohort, immune exposure information was limited to CMV serostatus. Approximately 16 rarely observed V segments, including chromosome 9 orphons, were excluded from the earlier analysis of just under 600 of the donors because counts were too low. Presence/absence analyses assumed roughly uniform sequencing depth across donors, an assumption that may not hold. Several of the top co-occurrence clusters appeared to be linked to parvovirus B19, influenza, CMV and Epstein-Barr virus, according to a later analysis. Broadly in line with IMGT annotations, most TCR beta V segments showed up in productive rearrangements about 87% or about 30% of the time in an earlier analysis of several hundred of the donors. Across donors, most TCR sequences were observed very rarely, whereas some public TCRs were present in many individuals. The 87-base-pair reads could not distinguish some IMGT-functional V segments, including TRBV6-2 and TRBV6-3, so those segments were excluded. A further reported finding was that TCR beta sequences accurately predicted the HLA-A and HLA-B alleles for most subjects in the first cohort. In a later analysis, TCR association rates were found to vary across HLA loci, with the most associated TCRs seen for DRB1 alleles and the fewest for HLA-C alleles. The study gave a list of over 150 TCR beta chains associated with cytomegalovirus. In both the original and validation cohorts, the classifier was reported to diagnose cytomegalovirus status with high specificity and sensitivity. Correlated functional status among segregating V segments might be attributable to linkage disequilibrium, but an unknown experimental factor could not be ruled out.

The cohort was made up of hundreds of healthy bone marrow donors. All cohort members were sampled while nominally healthy, although unrecorded immune exposures were likely present. The donor tested CMV seronegative, placing the donor among the 300 to 450 seronegative members of the cohort. Each donor provided a peripheral blood sample, and peripheral blood mononuclear cells were used for TCR beta sequencing. Genomic DNA extraction from the blood cell samples was performed with the Qiagen DNeasy Blood Extraction Kit. CDR1 is given as ENHRY and CDR2 as SYGVKD, both from the germline V gene. Trimming costs V 0 bases and J 10 bases, and their ends lie 13 bases apart. From its cysteine to its phenylalanine, the CDR3 spans 13 amino acids. Here the CDR3 DNA is all that survives: 39 bases in frame from base 1.

The receptor was isolated from a female donor in good health and CMV-seronegative. Specimen: PBMCs. The receptor chain draws on TRBV10-3 and TRBJ2-7, with a tentative D gene TRBD2 over 6 matching bases. Read as DNA, the sequence is TGTGCCATCAGTGAGTCCCGGGAGAGCGGTCAGTACTTC. This is translated as CAISESRESGQYF.